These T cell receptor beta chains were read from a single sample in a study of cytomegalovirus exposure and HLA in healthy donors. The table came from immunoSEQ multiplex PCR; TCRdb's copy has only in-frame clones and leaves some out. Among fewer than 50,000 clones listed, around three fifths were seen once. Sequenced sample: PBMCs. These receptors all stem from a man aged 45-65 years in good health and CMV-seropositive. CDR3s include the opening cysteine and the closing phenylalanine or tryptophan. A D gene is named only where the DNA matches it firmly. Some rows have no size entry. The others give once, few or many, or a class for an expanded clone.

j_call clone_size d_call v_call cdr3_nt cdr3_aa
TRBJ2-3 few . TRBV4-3 TGCGCCAGCAGCCACGCAGGTTTCGGCACAGATACGCAGTATTTT CASSHAGFGTDTQYF
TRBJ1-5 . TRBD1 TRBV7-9 TGTGCCAGCAGCGCGACGGAGGGACAGGGGAATGTGGGCAATCAGCCCCAGCATTTT CASSATEGQGNVGNQPQHF
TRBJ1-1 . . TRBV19 TGTGCCAGTAGTACACAGGGGAACACTGAAGCTTTCTTT CASSTQGNTEAFF
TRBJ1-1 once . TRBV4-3 TGCGCCAGCAGCCAAGTCCGGGGGAACAGTGAAGCTTTCTTT CASSQVRGNSEAFF
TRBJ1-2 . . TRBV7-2 TGTGCCAGCAGCTTAGAATACGCAGGGGCTCTGGGCTACACCTTC CASSLEYAGALGYTF
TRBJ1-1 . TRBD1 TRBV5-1 TGCGCCAGCAGCCGTTTTTCCGGGACAGCGAACACTGAAGCTTTCTTT CASSRFSGTANTEAFF
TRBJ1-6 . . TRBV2 TGTGCCAGCTGCGAACTTAGCTCCTATAATTCACCCCTCCACTTT CASCELSSYNSPLHF
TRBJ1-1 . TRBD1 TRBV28 TGTGCCAGCAGTTTACTCGGACAGGGGCGGACTGAAGCTTTCTTT CASSLLGQGRTEAFF
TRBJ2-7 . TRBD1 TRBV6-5 TGTGCCAGCAGTTACCTCACAGGGGCCTACGAGCAGTACTTC CASSYLTGAYEQYF
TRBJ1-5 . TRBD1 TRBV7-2 TGTGCCAGCAGCTTAGTGGGGGGACAGGGGAACAATCAGCCCCAGCATTTT CASSLVGGQGNNQPQHF
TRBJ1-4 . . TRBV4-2 TGTGCCAGCAGCGTCCGACAGATGATGAGAGAAAAACTGTTTTTT CASSVRQMMREKLFF
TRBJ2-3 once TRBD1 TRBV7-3 TGTGCCAGCACAGGGGGACAGGGTGATACGCAGTATTTT CASTGGQGDTQYF
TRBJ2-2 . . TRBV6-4 TGTGCCAGCAGCTTGGGGACATCCACCGGGGAGCTGTTTTTT CASSLGTSTGELFF
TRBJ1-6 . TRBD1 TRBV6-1 TGTGCCAGCAGTGACAGGGGGAATTCACCCCTCCACTTT CASSDRGNSPLHF
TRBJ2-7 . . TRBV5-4 TGTGCCAGCAGCCTAAGCACGGGAAGCTCCTACGAGCAGTACTTC CASSLSTGSSYEQYF
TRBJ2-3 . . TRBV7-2 TGTGCCAGCAGCTTAGCCAACTACCACACAGATACGCAGTATTTT CASSLANYHTDTQYF
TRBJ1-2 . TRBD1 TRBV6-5 TGTGCCAGCAGTTACTCGGGACAGACTAACTATGGCTACACCTTC CASSYSGQTNYGYTF
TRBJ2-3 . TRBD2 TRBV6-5 TGTGCCAGCAGTCCCGGGGGGACGACGCAGTATTTT CASSPGGTTQYF
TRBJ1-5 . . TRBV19 TGTGCCAGTATGAATCAGGGAATGAATCAGCCCCAGCATTTT CASMNQGMNQPQHF
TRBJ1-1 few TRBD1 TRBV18 TGTGCCAGCTCACCACGGACAGGGGGCGGGGTGAACACTGAAGCTTTCTTT CASSPRTGGGVNTEAFF
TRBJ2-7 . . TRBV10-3 TGTGCCATCAGTGATCTAGGCAGCTGGGACGAGCAGTACTTC CAISDLGSWDEQYF
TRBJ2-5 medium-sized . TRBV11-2 TGTGCCAGCAGCCGTATCGGTGGAGCGGAAGAGACCCAGTACTTC CASSRIGGAEETQYF
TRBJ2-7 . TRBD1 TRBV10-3 TGTGCCATCAGTCCGGGACAGGGAGCCTACGAGCAGTACTTC CAISPGQGAYEQYF
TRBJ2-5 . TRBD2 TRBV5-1 TGCGCCAGCAGCCAGACTAGCGGCCAAGAGACCCAGTACTTC CASSQTSGQETQYF
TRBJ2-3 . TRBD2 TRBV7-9 TGTGCCACCGACGACATTACTAGCGGGGGGGCAGATACGCAGTATTTT CATDDITSGGADTQYF
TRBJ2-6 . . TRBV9 TGTGCCAGCAGCCCCCGGGGAGGAGGTGGGGCCAACGTCCTGACTTTC CASSPRGGGGANVLTF
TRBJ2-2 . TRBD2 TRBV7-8 TGTGCCAGCAACCCGGTGGGGGGGGGAATGATCGGGGAGCTGTTTTTT CASNPVGGGMIGELFF
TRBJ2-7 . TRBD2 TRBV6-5 TGTGCCAGCAGTTACCTCGGGACTAGCGGATCCTACGAGCAGTACTTC CASSYLGTSGSYEQYF
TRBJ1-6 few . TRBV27 TGTGCCAGCACTTACCGGGACATGTCTTCACCCCTCCACTTT CASTYRDMSSPLHF
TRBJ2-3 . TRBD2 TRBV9 TGTGCCAGCAAGAATAGCGGGGCGGATACGCAGTATTTT CASKNSGADTQYF
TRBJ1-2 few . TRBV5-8 TGTGCCAGCAGCTTGCGTTCTAACTATGGCTACACCTTC CASSLRSNYGYTF
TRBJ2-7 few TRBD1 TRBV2 TGTGCCAGCAGTGCCGGGACAGAGCCCTACGAGCAGTACTTC CASSAGTEPYEQYF
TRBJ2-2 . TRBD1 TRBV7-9 TGTGCCAGCAGCCTGGGACAGTCAACTGTCCCCGGGGAGCTGTTTTTT CASSLGQSTVPGELFF
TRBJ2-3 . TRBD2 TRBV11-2 TGTGCCAGCAGCTTAGGGGCGGCGGGGGGCACAGATACGCAGTATTTT CASSLGAAGGTDTQYF
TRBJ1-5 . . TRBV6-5 TGTGCCAGCAGTCTACAGGCTACTTCCAATCAGCCCCAGCATTTT CASSLQATSNQPQHF
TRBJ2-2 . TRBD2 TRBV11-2 TGTGCCAGCAGCCCAGGTCGCGGGGGGCCGCAAGTGAACACCGGGGAGCTGTTTTTT CASSPGRGGPQVNTGELFF
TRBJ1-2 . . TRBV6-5 TGTGCCAGCAGTTACTCTGGGCAGGGCAGCTATGGCTACACCTTC CASSYSGQGSYGYTF
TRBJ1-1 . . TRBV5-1 TGCGCCAGCAGCTTGTCAGACACTGAAGCTTTCTTT CASSLSDTEAFF
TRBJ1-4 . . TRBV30 TGTGCCGGGGGGTCGTACAATGAAAAACTGTTTTTT CAGGSYNEKLFF
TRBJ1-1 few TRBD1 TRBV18 TGTGCCAGCTCACGACAGGGGGCGCAGGAGGAAGCTTTCTTT CASSRQGAQEEAFF
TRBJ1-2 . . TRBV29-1 TGCAGCGTCCTTGACAGAGGTTATGGCTACACCTTC CSVLDRGYGYTF
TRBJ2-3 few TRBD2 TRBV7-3 TGTGCCAGCAGCTCCGCGGGGGGGCGCACAGATACGCAGTATTTT CASSSAGGRTDTQYF
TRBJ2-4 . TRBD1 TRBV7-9 TGTGCCAGCAGCTCGGGACAGACACTAGGAGACATTCAGTACTTC CASSSGQTLGDIQYF
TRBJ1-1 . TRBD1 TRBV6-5 TGTGCCAGCCAGGACAGGGCGGACACTGAAGCTTTCTTT CASQDRADTEAFF
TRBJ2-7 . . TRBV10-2 TGCGCCAGCAGAAGGGCCCGGGAAGGGGAGCAGTACTTC CASRRAREGEQYF